The present T cell receptor beta chain was sequenced within a study of blood T cell repertoires in COVID-19. Germline values: CDR1 MNHEY, CDR2 SVGAGI. The junction had 7 bases not matched to a gene; V was cut back by 5 bases and J by 9 bases. The length of the CDR3 is 14 residues. Assay used: immunoSEQ multiplex PCR; TCRdb lists only in-frame clones, some missing. The table records 50,000 to 75,000 clones, roughly 78% of them present only once. This TCR was sampled from a man aged 60-69 years with COVID-19, enrolled during active disease. The J gene is TRBJ1-6, the V gene TRBV6-5; 7 positions agree with TRBD1. The source material was peripheral blood. CDR3 nucleotides: TGTGCCAGCAGTCCCGGGACAGAGGGTTCACCCCTCCACTTT. Translating gives CASSPGTEGSPLHF.